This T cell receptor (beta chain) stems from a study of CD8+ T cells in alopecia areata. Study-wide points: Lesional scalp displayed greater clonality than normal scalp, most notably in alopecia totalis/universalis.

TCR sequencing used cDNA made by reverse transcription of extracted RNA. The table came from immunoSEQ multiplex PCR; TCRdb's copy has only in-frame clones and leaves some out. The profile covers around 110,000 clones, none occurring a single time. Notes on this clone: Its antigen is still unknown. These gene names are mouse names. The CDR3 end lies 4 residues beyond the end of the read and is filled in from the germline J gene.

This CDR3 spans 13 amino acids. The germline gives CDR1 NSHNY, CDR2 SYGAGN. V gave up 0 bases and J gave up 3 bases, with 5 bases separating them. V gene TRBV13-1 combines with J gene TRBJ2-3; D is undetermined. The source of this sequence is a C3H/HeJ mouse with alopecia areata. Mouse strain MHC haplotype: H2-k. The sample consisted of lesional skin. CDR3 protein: CASSDGQAETLYF. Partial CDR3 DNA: TGTGCCAGCAGTGATGGTCAGGCAGAA.